This T cell receptor beta chain was recorded in a study of T-cell memory formation after mild COVID-19. General study findings and limits: There was a balanced CD4/CD8 profile in clones contracting day 15 to 85, and later expanders leaned CD4+.

This clonotype was picked up many times. Its cognate antigen is unknown. V was clipped by 0 bases and J by 0 bases; unmatched bases: 8. This CDR3 contains 18 residues. Germline-derived CDR1 and CDR2 are SGHRS and YFSETQ. From the 5' RACE reads, TCRdb called clonotypes with MiXCR, one entry per CDR3 protein. The table lists 150,000 to 200,000 distinct CDR3 sequences, 13% to 15% of them singletons. The chain is built from TRBV5-1 and TRBJ2-1; TRBD2 agrees at 8 bases. The sample was PBMCs or a T cell subset sorted from them (not recorded which). The sequence came from an adult woman who had mild COVID-19 (a few samples of this study predate the infection). Cell type and time point are not known. The CDR3 nucleotides read TGCGCCAGCAGCTTGGACGGGGGGGCCCATAACTCCTACAATGAGCAGTTCTTC. As protein: CASSLDGGAHNSYNEQFF.